One sample yielded the 32 T cell receptor beta chains listed below, sequenced in a study of CD8 T cells in ankylosing spondylitis. Whole-study findings and limits: Apparently characteristic of ankylosing spondylitis blood was a TCR beta motif (about eight highly homologous variants).

No antigen has been assigned to these receptors. TCRdb processed the 5' RACE reads anew with MiXCR; each CDR3 protein has one entry. This sample has more than 500,000 distinct CDR3 sequences, with about 5.7% found just once. Sequencing was performed on blood, either unsorted or a sorted T cell fraction (not recorded which). The source of these receptors is a male donor with ankylosing spondylitis.

This clonotype has more than one count but fewer than ten. The CDR3 loop is CASSPKMSSYNEQFF. CDR3 DNA: TGTGCCAGCAGCCCTAAGATGAGCTCCTACAATGAGCAGTTCTTC. The chain employs TRBV7-9 and TRBJ2-1; no firm D call. This CDR3 comprises 15 residues. Trimming shortened V by 5 bases and J by 0 bases, and 11 bases separated the two germline ends. Germline V CDR1 and CDR2: SEHNR, FQNEAQ (reference sequence).

This clonotype showed up many times. The chain recombines TRBV7-2 with TRBJ2-2; 9 nucleotides line up with TRBD2. The ends lost 10 bases at V and 2 bases at J; junction bases unmatched: 11. CDR3 size: 16 residues. The V gene's germline CDR1 is SGHTA and CDR2 FQGNSA. In DNA, the CDR3 is TGTGCCACCCGGCCTATGCGGGAGGGCAACACCGGGGAGCTGTTTTTT. Its protein product is CATRPMREGNTGELFF.

The J gene is TRBJ1-4, the V gene TRBV18, with TRBD1 matching 7 bases. From germline, CDR1 is KGHSH and CDR2 LQKENI. The junction had 7 bases not matched to a gene; V was cut back by 3 bases and J by 6 bases. This CDR3 has 15 amino acids. Written as DNA, the CDR3 is TGTGCCAGCTCACCCAGGGGGAATCGGGATGAAAAACTGTTTTTT. This sequence encodes CASSPRGNRDEKLFF.

This clonotype was recorded many times. The chain combines TRBV5-1 with TRBJ1-1, with TRBD1 identical over 8 bases. V lost 0 bases and J lost 1; bases outside the gene matches: 5. CDR3 length: 16 residues. Germline loops: CDR1 SGHRS, CDR2 YFSETQ. CDR3 loop: CASSLGDRGRNTEAFF. For the CDR3, the DNA is TGCGCCAGCAGCTTGGGAGACAGGGGCAGGAACACTGAAGCTTTCTTT.

J is TRBJ2-2 and V is TRBV10-3, with 14 bases fitting TRBD2. Germline loops: CDR1 ENHRY, CDR2 SYGVKD. The CDR3 length is 15 residues. J lost 5 bases, V lost 10 bases, and 6 bases had no gene match. The CDR3 here is CATGLAGVSTGELFF. CDR3 DNA: TGTGCCACGGGACTAGCGGGAGTTAGTACCGGGGAGCTGTTTTTT.

At least ten counts were recorded for this clonotype. The chain joins TRBV5-1 to TRBJ2-7; 7 bases map to TRBD2. With V trimmed by 1 base and J by 2 bases, 3 bases remained unmatched. This CDR3 is built from 14 residues. Germline V lookup: CDR1 SGHRS, CDR2 YFSETQ. In DNA, the CDR3 is TGCGCCAGCAGCTTGTGGGGGGGAACCTACGAGCAGTACTTC. Protein: CASSLWGGTYEQYF.

This clonotype was found many times. The J gene is TRBJ2-5, the V gene TRBV29-1, with 9 bases that match TRBD1. Germline V gene sequence: CDR1 SQVTM, CDR2 ANQGSEA. This CDR3 is 15 amino acids long. V lost 1 base and J lost 1; bases outside the gene matches: 4. The CDR3 is CSVEGGQGLQETQYF. The CDR3 bases are TGCAGCGTTGAAGGCGGACAGGGGCTCCAAGAGACCCAGTACTTC.

In its sample, this clonotype was seen many times. The chain is built from TRBV9 and TRBJ1-3; D is ambiguous. Germline assignment: CDR1 SGDLS and CDR2 YYNGEE. The germline V and J ends were trimmed by 5 bases and 0 bases, with 12 bases remaining between them. CDR3 length: 15 residues. The CDR3 nucleotides are TGTGCCAGCAGTTCCCGACAAGACTCTGGAAACACCATATATTTT. It specifies CASSSRQDSGNTIYF.

The chain's CDR3 is CASSYSARQMNTEAFF. The CDR3 DNA sequence: TGTGCCAGCAGTTACTCAGCTAGACAGATGAACACTGAAGCTTTCTTT. This chain connects TRBV6-5 to TRBJ1-1, with a tentative D call TRBD1 (5 bases). Germline lookup yields CDR1 MNHEY and CDR2 SVGAGI. V shed 0 bases and J shed 0 bases, with 11 bases lying between them. This CDR3 comprises 16 residues.

This clonotype was recorded at least ten times. The CDR3 region has the DNA TGCGCCAGCAGCCAAGACCCGGGGGCGAGCACTGAAGCTTTCTTT. Its protein is CASSQDPGASTEAFF. V gene TRBV4-3 combines with J gene TRBJ1-1, with D tentatively TRBD1 (6 bases). Deletions cut 0 bases from V and 4 bases from J, with 12 bases between. CDR1 is LGHNA and CDR2 is YSLEER in the germline V gene. CDR3 size: 15 residues.

J is TRBJ2-1 and V is TRBV6-1, with a weak D call TRBD1 (7 bases). Looked up from germline, CDR1 is MNHNS and CDR2 is SASEGT. The CDR3 is 14 amino acids. V gave up 6 bases and J gave up 8 bases, with 17 bases separating them. The chain's CDR3 is CASSRGTDQYEQFF. In DNA form, the CDR3 reads TGTGCCAGCAGCCGCGGGACAGATCAGTATGAGCAGTTCTTC.

Details on this clonotype: A much larger clone sits a single nucleotide away, making a read error possible. This chain connects TRBV28 to TRBJ1-1, with 9 bases identical to TRBD1. Looked up from germline, CDR1 is MDHEN and CDR2 is SYDVKM. There are 14 residues in the CDR3. The CDR3 nucleotides read TGTGTCAGCAGTTTAATGTGGACAGGGGCTGAAGCTTTCTTT. It yields the protein CVSSLMWTGAEAFF.

This clonotype was found many times. This chain joins TRBV29-1 and TRBJ2-7, with TRBD1 matching over 7 bases. The CDR3 is 14 residues long. Looked up from germline, CDR1 is SQVTM and CDR2 is ANQGSEA. V was clipped by 6 bases and J by 4 bases; unmatched bases: 12. The CDR3 protein is CSVETGQVSYEQYF. The DNA for the CDR3 is TGCAGCGTCGAAACCGGACAGGTCTCATACGAGCAGTACTTC.

This clonotype was recorded a few times. V usage is TRBV4-3 and J usage is TRBJ1-3; TRBD1 might be the D (5 bases). CDR3 size: 16 residues. Germline V CDR1 and CDR2: LGHNA, YSLEER. Trimming pared 0 bases from V and 1 base from J, leaving 10 bases between. CDR3 in DNA: TGCGCCAGCAGCCAAGAGCGGGGGTCTTCTGGAAACACCATATATTTT. Its protein product is CASSQERGSSGNTIYF.

This clonotype was counted at least ten times. The CDR3 DNA is TGTGCCAGCATAAGAAGCGGGGGGGAAGAGACCCAGTACTTC. Protein sequence: CASIRSGGEETQYF. This chain links TRBV6-2 or TRBV6-3 with TRBJ2-5, with TRBD2 identical over 10 bases. The CDR3 consists of 14 residues. V lost 7 bases and J lost 3; bases outside the gene matches: 5. Germline values: CDR1 MNHEY, CDR2 SVGEGT.

A word on this clonotype: This clone may be a read error of a much larger clone one base away. The V and J genes are TRBV4-3 and TRBJ2-6; perhaps TRBD1 as D (5 bases). Germline-derived CDR1 and CDR2 are LGHNA and YSLEER. The CDR3 totals 18 residues. The CDR3 region has the DNA TGCGCCAGCAGCCAAGATAGCAGGGTTCCCTCTGGGGCCAACGTCCTGTCTTTC. This codes for CASSQDSRVPSGANVLSF.

This clonotype was detected ten times or more. The V call is TRBV10-3, the J call TRBJ2-5; D unresolved. CDR1 is ENHRY, CDR2 SYGVKD, per germline. The V end lost 0 bases, the J end lost 1 base, and 6 bases lay between the germline ends. The CDR3 contains 14 residues. The CDR3 protein is CAISESRGQETQYF. The CDR3 coding sequence is TGTGCCATCAGTGAGTCCAGAGGCCAAGAGACCCAGTACTTC.

This clonotype was counted ten times or more. The rearrangement uses TRBV7-8 and TRBJ2-1, with a tentative D call TRBD1 (5 bases). The V end was cut by 5 bases, the J end by 5 bases, with 28 bases between. Per the germline V gene, CDR1 is SGHVS and CDR2 is FQNEAQ. The CDR3 has 19 residues. The CDR3 loop reads CASSVKRTGRASNNNEQFF. In DNA form, the CDR3 reads TGTGCCAGCAGCGTCAAGAGGACCGGCAGGGCCTCCAACAACAATGAGCAGTTCTTC.

This clonotype showed up many times. The chain is built from TRBV7-9 and TRBJ1-5; TRBD1 matches 12 bases. The CDR3 extends over 14 amino acids. Trimming at V came to 3 bases and at J to 9 bases, leaving 3 bases not matched to a gene. CDR1 is SEHNR and CDR2 is FQNEAQ in the germline V gene (reference sequence). In nucleotides, the CDR3 is TGTGCCAGCAGCTTCGGGACAGGGGGCGGGCCCCAGCATTTT. Its protein is CASSFGTGGGPQHF.

As regards this clonotype: This sequence may be a read error, since a much larger clone differs from it by one base. This chain joins TRBV20-1 and TRBJ2-6; D might be TRBD2 (6 bases). The CDR3 contains 16 residues. Germline V gene sequence: CDR1 DFQATT, CDR2 SNEGSKA (reference sequence). CDR3 DNA: TGCAGTGTTAGACCCTTTAGGGAGGCCGGGGCCAACGTCCTGACTTTC. Encoded protein: CSVRPFREAGANVLTF.

This clonotype was seen at least ten times. CDR3 in DNA: TGTGCCAGCAGCTCACCTGGACGGGCTTTCTTT. It translates to CASSSPGRAFF. The gene calls are TRBV11-2 and TRBJ1-1; D unresolved. Germline values: CDR1 SGHAT, CDR2 FQNNGV. This CDR3 is built from 11 residues. V was cut by 4 bases and J by 11 bases, with 11 bases left in between. The full variable domain, with the rest looked up from reference TRBV11-2 and TRBJ1-1, is EAGVAQSPRYKIIEKRQSVAFWCNPISGHATLYWYQQILGQGPKLLIQFQNNGVVDDSQLPKDRFSAERLKGVDSTLKIQPAKLEDSAVYLCASSSPGRAFFGQGTRLTVV.

This clonotype was found many times. The chain combines TRBV6-2 or TRBV6-3 with TRBJ2-7; perhaps TRBD1 as D (5 bases). V lost 7 bases and J lost 3, with 19 bases in between. The germline V gene encodes CDR1 MNHEY and CDR2 SVGEGT. This CDR3 has 15 amino acids. In nucleotides, the CDR3 is TGTGCCAGCACCGGAGAGCGCGAGGACAACTACGAGCAGTACTTC. As protein: CASTGEREDNYEQYF.

This clonotype was seen at least ten times. V gene TRBV2 combines with J gene TRBJ2-7; no reliable D call. CDR3 length: 12 residues. Germline V lookup: CDR1 SNHLY, CDR2 FYNNEI. The V end was cut by 5 bases, the J end by 1 base, with 6 bases between. CDR3 sequence reads: CASSPASYEQYF. The DNA for the CDR3 is TGTGCCAGCAGTCCGGCGTCCTACGAGCAGTACTTC.

Many counts were recorded for this clonotype. The chain combines TRBV20-1 with TRBJ2-3; TRBD2 agrees at 7 bases. Unmatched junction bases numbered 6, after V lost 0 bases and J lost 6 bases. The germline V gene has CDR1 DFQATT and CDR2 SNEGSKA (reference sequence). The CDR3 covers 14 residues. CDR3 nucleotides: TGCAGTGCTAGAGAAGCGGGGAAGGCCGATACGCAGTATTTT. It translates to CSAREAGKADTQYF.

This clonotype was found many times. The chain joins TRBV20-1 to TRBJ2-2; 8 bases match TRBD2. Germline trimming cut 4 bases from V and 2 bases from J; bases unmatched to any gene: 6. CDR1 and CDR2 from the germline V gene are DFQATT and SNEGSKA (reference sequence). There are 15 residues in the CDR3. CDR3 loop: CSANRGGPNTGELFF. For the CDR3, the DNA is TGCAGTGCTAACCGGGGGGGCCCAAACACCGGGGAGCTGTTTTTT.

This clonotype was detected many times. V usage is TRBV20-1 and J usage is TRBJ2-3, with 8 positions matching TRBD2. V shed 2 bases and J 1 base; nucleotides not matched to a gene: 5. Germline lookup yields CDR1 DFQATT and CDR2 SNEGSKA (reference sequence). The CDR3 is 15 residues long. In DNA form, the CDR3 reads TGCAGTGCTAGATCGGGGGGGCCAGGCACAGATACGCAGTATTTT. This encodes CSARSGGPGTDTQYF.

This clonotype was detected only a few times. The chain carries TRBV5-6 and TRBJ1-5, with D tentatively TRBD1 (5 bases). Germline V gives CDR1 SGHDT, CDR2 YYEEEE. V lost 3 bases and J lost 5, with 12 bases in between. The CDR3 loop spans 14 amino acids. The chain's CDR3 is CASSYFSQDQPQHF. The CDR3 DNA reads TGTGCCAGCAGCTATTTTTCACAGGATCAGCCCCAGCATTTT.

This clonotype was recorded many times. The chain joins TRBV20-1 to TRBJ2-2, with D uncertain. V was trimmed by 3 bases and J by 6 bases, leaving 8 bases between them. CDR1 and CDR2 (germline): DFQATT, SNEGSKA (reference sequence). This CDR3 comprises 12 residues. CDR3 coding DNA: TGCAGTGCTAGCGCCGGTCCCGGGGAGCTGTTTTTT. Protein: CSASAGPGELFF.

This clonotype was observed many times. The V and J genes are TRBV20-1 and TRBJ1-1; D perhaps matches TRBD1 (6 bases). The CDR3 totals 12 residues. Germline values: CDR1 DFQATT, CDR2 SNEGSKA (reference sequence). Between the trimmed V and J ends, which lost 5 bases and 4 bases, there was a span of 11 bases. The CDR3 region is CSAVKGGTEAFF. Here the CDR3 DNA reads TGCAGTGCTGTGAAGGGGGGCACTGAAGCTTTCTTT.

This clonotype was seen at least ten times. The CDR3 here is CASRRTYRTGELFF. The CDR3, as DNA: TGTGCCAGCAGGAGGACTTACCGCACCGGGGAGCTGTTTTTT. The chain joins TRBV12-3 or TRBV12-4 to TRBJ2-2; D might be TRBD2 (5 bases). V dropped 6 bases and J dropped 4 bases, with 12 bases sitting between them. This CDR3 region has 14 residues.

This clonotype has ten or more counts. This chain joins TRBV9 and TRBJ2-3; TRBD1 is a possible D gene (6 bases). The CDR3 consists of 14 residues. Trimming took off 4 bases at V and 4 bases at J, with 13 bases between the two ends. In germline, CDR1 is SGDLS, CDR2 YYNGEE. The CDR3 here is CASSFGDRPDTQYF. The CDR3 DNA reads as TGTGCCAGCAGCTTTGGCGACAGGCCAGATACGCAGTATTTT. Full variable domain (rest looked up from reference TRBV9 and TRBJ2-3): DSGVTQTPKHLITATGQRVTLRCSPRSGDLSVYWYQQSLDQGLQFLIQYYNGEERAKGNILERFSAQQFPDLHSELNLSSLELGDSALYFCASSFGDRPDTQYFGPGTRLTVL.

This clonotype occurred many times. J is TRBJ1-1 and V is TRBV4-1, with a tentative D call TRBD1 (6 bases). The germline CDR1 and CDR2 sequences are MGHRA and YSYEKL. The CDR3 consists of 15 residues. The V gene lost 7 bases and the J gene lost 0 bases, with 15 bases spanning the gap. This CDR3 is CASTQAGAMNTEAFF. The CDR3 bases are TGCGCCAGCACTCAGGCGGGGGCCATGAACACTGAAGCTTTCTTT.